One TCR beta chain is described in this entry. These data come from a study of shared clonotypes between healthy human individuals. Here immunoSEQ multiplex PCR was the method, and the copy in TCRdb shows in-frame clones only, minus some. Among some 2,000,000 clones listed, about 95% were seen once. CD45RO-negative, CCR7-positively selected cells formed the naive CD8 fraction, excluding terminally differentiated effector memory CD45RA+ cells. Germline values: CDR1 SGHAT, CDR2 FQNNGV. The CDR3 consists of 16 residues. Deletions cut 5 bases from V and 2 bases from J, with 18 bases between. Sequencing used naive CD8+ T cells sorted from blood. V and J are TRBV11-2 and TRBJ2-5; D gene unclear. This TCR was sampled from a young man in good health. CDR3: CASSPRGRNLQETQYF. The CDR3, as DNA: TGTGCCAGCAGCCCCCGAGGCAGGAATCTACAAGAGACCCAGTACTTC. Looking up the rest from reference TRBV11-2 and TRBJ2-5 gives the full variable domain: EAGVAQSPRYKIIEKRQSVAFWCNPISGHATLYWYQQILGQGPKLLIQFQNNGVVDDSQLPKDRFSAERLKGVDSTLKIQPAKLEDSAVYLCASSPRGRNLQETQYFGPGTRLLVL.